A selection of T cell receptor beta chains follows, all from one sample in a study of blood T cell repertoires in COVID-19. Only in-frame clones appear in the TCRdb table, and some are missing; sequencing was by immunoSEQ multiplex PCR. The top ten hold roughly 3.9% of the sample, which has some 300,000 clones, more than 85% seen once. Sequencing was done on a sample of PBMCs or T cells enriched from blood (not recorded which). The receptors originated from a woman in her thirties who had been exposed to COVID-19. CDR3s include the opening cysteine and the closing phenylalanine or tryptophan. The D gene is left open where the match is weak. Not all rows give a size; the values are once, few, many and, for expanded clones, a class.

NA	TRBV19	TRBJ2-2	TRBD1	TGTGCCAGTAGTATGCTCACAGGGGGTCGGTTCGGGGAGCTGTTTTTT	CASSMLTGGRFGELFF
NA	TRBV11-1	TRBJ1-2	NA	TGTGCCAGCAGCTTAGCCGACGTTGTGGGGAGGAACTATGGCTACACCTTC	CASSLADVVGRNYGYTF
NA	TRBV7-8	TRBJ1-5	NA	TGTGCCAGCAGCTTAGGACCTTCAGGGCCCCAGCATTTT	CASSLGPSGPQHF
NA	TRBV5-1	TRBJ2-3	NA	TGCGCCAGCCACCTTGGTAGGGGGGGGCCAGATACGCAGTATTTT	CASHLGRGGPDTQYF
once	TRBV5-6	TRBJ1-1	TRBD1	TGTGCCAGCAGGTTAACAGGGGGCGCGATCCCCACTGAAGCTTTCTTT	CASRLTGGAIPTEAFF
NA	TRBV19	TRBJ1-2	NA	TGTGCCAGTAGCTGGAGGGTGGGTAGGGAAACTGACTATGGCTACACCTTC	CASSWRVGRETDYGYTF
NA	TRBV11-3	TRBJ2-1	NA	TGTGCCAGCAGCTTAGGCGCCCCGACCTACAATGAGCAGTTCTTC	CASSLGAPTYNEQFF
few	TRBV5-4	TRBJ2-7	TRBD1	TGTGCCAGCAGCTTGTGGAGACAGGGGGCCTACGAGCAGTACTTC	CASSLWRQGAYEQYF
NA	TRBV4-1	TRBJ2-7	NA	TGCGCCAGCAGCCAAGTATGGCAGGAGGCCTACGAGCAGTACTTC	CASSQVWQEAYEQYF
NA	TRBV5-1	TRBJ1-1	NA	TGCGCCAGCAGCTTGGCCCGCTACAGGGAAGCTGAAGCTTTCTTT	CASSLARYREAEAFF
NA	TRBV10-3	TRBJ1-3	TRBD1	TGTGCCATCACTCCTGACAGGGGCGCTGGAAACACCATATATTTT	CAITPDRGAGNTIYF
NA	TRBV7-2	TRBJ2-1	NA	TGTGCCAGCAGCTTAGTGGGCAACGTCAGGAACAATGAGCAGTTCTTC	CASSLVGNVRNNEQFF
NA	TRBV4-1	TRBJ1-4	TRBD1	TGCGCCAGCAGCCGTGGACAGGGGAGCGACACTAATGAAAAACTGTTTTTT	CASSRGQGSDTNEKLFF
NA	TRBV7-2	TRBJ2-2	NA	TGTGCCAGCAGCCCTACACGCGGTGGGTTGCGGGAGCTGTTTTTT	CASSPTRGGLRELFF
NA	TRBV11-1	TRBJ2-2	TRBD1	TGTGCCAGCAGCTTGCGGACAGGGGTGGCCGGGGAGCTGTTTTTT	CASSLRTGVAGELFF
NA	TRBV6-5	TRBJ1-1	NA	TGTGCCAGCAGTTACTTTGGGGGGGCTTTCTTT	CASSYFGGAFF
few	TRBV9	TRBJ1-2	NA	TGTGCCAGCAGCGTAGTACCGGGAGCTGACTATGGCTACACCTTC	CASSVVPGADYGYTF
NA	TRBV9	TRBJ1-2	TRBD1	TGTGCCAGCAGCGTAGCTCACAGGGGAGGTTCGAACTATGGCTACACCTTC	CASSVAHRGGSNYGYTF
few	TRBV6-5	TRBJ1-1	NA	TGTGCCAGCAGTTACACCCGGGGCACTGAAGCTTTCTTT	CASSYTRGTEAFF
NA	TRBV3-1/TRBV3-2	TRBJ2-1	TRBD1	TGTGCCAGCAGCCTCGTACAGGGGGCGCATGAGCAGTTCTTC	CASSLVQGAHEQFF
NA	TRBV5-4	TRBJ1-1	NA	TGTGCCAGCAGCCTGGCCTACGGGGAGCGGGTCTTT	CASSLAYGERVF
NA	TRBV10-2	TRBJ1-4	NA	TGCGCCAGCAGTTATACAGGTTTTGATGAAAAACTGTTTTTT	CASSYTGFDEKLFF
NA	TRBV6-2/TRBV6-3	TRBJ1-1	TRBD1	TGTGCCAGCAGTTACTCTATCGGACAGGGGGCGATGAACACTGAAGCTTTCTTT	CASSYSIGQGAMNTEAFF
NA	TRBV14	TRBJ2-2	TRBD2	TGTGCCAGCAGCCAAGCCCGGACTAGCGGGGGGGCCGGGGAGCTGTTTTTT	CASSQARTSGGAGELFF
NA	TRBV5-5	TRBJ1-2	TRBD1	TGTGCCAGCAGCTTGGCGGGACAGGGGAACTATGGCTACACCTTC	CASSLAGQGNYGYTF
NA	TRBV27	TRBJ2-7	NA	TGTGCCAGCAAGATCGGTCTCGGCTCCTACGAGCAGTACTTC	CASKIGLGSYEQYF
NA	TRBV12-3/TRBV12-4	TRBJ1-4	NA	TGTGCCAGCAGTTTGAGAGGGAATGAAAAACTGTTTTTT	CASSLRGNEKLFF
NA	TRBV9	TRBJ2-5	NA	TGTGCCAGCAGCGTAGGCAGGCAAGAGACCCAGTACTTC	CASSVGRQETQYF
NA	TRBV5-1	TRBJ2-7	NA	TGCGCCAGCAGCTTATCACAATTAAACAGGGTAACCTACGAGCAGTACTTC	CASSLSQLNRVTYEQYF
NA	TRBV2	TRBJ1-4	NA	TGTGCCAGCAGTGAACAGGGAACTAATGAAAAACTGTTTTTT	CASSEQGTNEKLFF
once	TRBV5-1	TRBJ1-1	NA	TGCGCCAGCAGGCCCCTTGCCCACGACAAGAACACTGAAGCTTTCTTT	CASRPLAHDKNTEAFF
NA	TRBV5-8	TRBJ2-7	NA	TGTGCCAGCAGCTTGGGGGGCCTTCGCGAGCAGTACTTC	CASSLGGLREQYF
NA	TRBV10-2	TRBJ1-2	TRBD1	TGCGCCAGCAGTGGGACAGGCAATTATGGCTACACCTTC	CASSGTGNYGYTF
NA	TRBV7-2	TRBJ1-2	TRBD1	TGTGCCAGCAGCTCGGGACAGAATTATGGCTACACCTTC	CASSSGQNYGYTF
NA	TRBV4-1	TRBJ1-4	TRBD1	TGCGCCAGCAGCCAGACAGGGGAATCTAATGAAAAACTGTTTTTT	CASSQTGESNEKLFF
NA	TRBV18	TRBJ2-3	TRBD2	TGTGCCAGCTCAGGGAAGCGAGTGGTAGCGGGGGAAGGTACGCAGTATTTT	CASSGKRVVAGEGTQYF
NA	TRBV6-4	TRBJ2-3	TRBD2	TGTGCCAGCAGTGACGGGACTAGAAGCACAGATACGCAGTATTTT	CASSDGTRSTDTQYF
NA	TRBV3-1/TRBV3-2	TRBJ2-5	NA	TGTGCCAGCAATCGGGGAGAAGAGACCCAGTACTTC	CASNRGEETQYF
once	TRBV5-4	TRBJ2-2	NA	TGTGCCAGCAGCTTGATCGGGGGAGGTTTGACCGGGGAGCTGTTTTTT	CASSLIGGGLTGELFF
NA	TRBV20-1	TRBJ1-2	NA	TGCAGTGCCAGTCCGCGGGGGGTATTTGGCTACACCTTC	CSASPRGVFGYTF
NA	TRBV18	TRBJ1-2	TRBD1	TGTGCCAGCTCATTCATGGGCAGGGGGCAACGTGGAAACTATGGCTACACCTTC	CASSFMGRGQRGNYGYTF
NA	TRBV9	TRBJ2-5	TRBD2	TGTGCCAGCAGCTCAGGGGCGGCGGGGGGAGGCCAAGAGACCCAGTACTTC	CASSSGAAGGGQETQYF
NA	TRBV12-3/TRBV12-4	TRBJ2-7	NA	TGTGCCAGCAGTTTATTGGGGCTCGAGCAGTACTTC	CASSLLGLEQYF
NA	TRBV10-3	TRBJ2-6	TRBD1	TGTGCCATCAGTCCCGGGACAGGGTACTCTGGGGCCAACGTCCTGACTTTC	CAISPGTGYSGANVLTF
NA	TRBV6-5	TRBJ2-2	TRBD1	TGTGCCAGCAGTTGGACAGGGCGCACCGGGGAGCTGTTTTTT	CASSWTGRTGELFF
NA	TRBV15	TRBJ2-7	NA	TGTGCCACCAGCAGAGATTATGGGGCCAGCTCCTACGAGCAGTACTTC	CATSRDYGASSYEQYF
once	TRBV7-2	TRBJ1-2	NA	TGTGCCAGCAGCTTAGTAAACTATGGCTACACCTTC	CASSLVNYGYTF
NA	TRBV4-3	TRBJ2-7	TRBD1	TGCGCCAGCAGCCAAGAATATTTCGACAGGGGGCGCTACGAGCAGTACTTC	CASSQEYFDRGRYEQYF
NA	TRBV19	TRBJ2-5	NA	TGTGCCAGTACCGACAGGCAAAACCAAGAGACCCAGTACTTC	CASTDRQNQETQYF
NA	TRBV5-4	TRBJ1-2	NA	TGTGCCAGCAGCTTGGTAGGCGGGGTTGGAGACTATGGCTACACCTTC	CASSLVGGVGDYGYTF
NA	TRBV7-6	TRBJ2-3	NA	TGTGCCAGCAGCCTCGGGGAGGAATCTACGCAGTATTTT	CASSLGEESTQYF
NA	TRBV28	TRBJ2-1	TRBD2	TGTGCCAGCAGTAAGGGACTAGCGGGGAAAACTGAGAGTGAGCAGTTCTTC	CASSKGLAGKTESEQFF
NA	TRBV5-4	TRBJ2-3	TRBD2	TGTGCCAGCACCCGCGGGGGGCTCATGGGGACAGATACGCAGTATTTT	CASTRGGLMGTDTQYF
NA	TRBV11-1	TRBJ2-2	NA	TGTGCCAGCAGCTTAGCGTGGGGCAGCCTACTCACCGGGGAGCTGTTTTTT	CASSLAWGSLLTGELFF
NA	TRBV7-9	TRBJ1-6	NA	TGTGCCAGCAGCTTAGTTGGGGGGGGTTCACCCCTCCACTTT	CASSLVGGGSPLHF
NA	TRBV3-1/TRBV3-2	TRBJ1-2	TRBD1	TGTGCCAGCAGCCCAACTGGACAGGGAGGTAACTATGGCTACACCTTC	CASSPTGQGGNYGYTF
once	TRBV5-5	TRBJ1-3	TRBD1	TGTGCCAGCAGCTTGGAAAGGGGGCTTGGAAACACCATATATTTT	CASSLERGLGNTIYF
once	TRBV5-1	TRBJ2-1	TRBD2	TGCGCCAGCAGCTTGGTAACTAGCGGCTACAATGAGCAGTTCTTC	CASSLVTSGYNEQFF